What follows are 27 T cell receptor beta chains derived from one specimen sequenced in a study of cytomegalovirus exposure and HLA in healthy donors. Clones were read by immunoSEQ multiplex PCR, and TCRdb kept only the in-frame ones, dropping some. The repertoire consists of almost 200,000 clones, with about 81% occurring once and the leading ten covering roughly 1.2%. Sequencing was carried out using PBMCs. The receptor set was obtained from a woman aged 25 to 45 in good health and CMV-seronegative.

The rearrangement joins TRBV28 to TRBJ2-7, with D possibly TRBD2 on 6 matching bases. V was pared by 5 bases and J by 3 bases, with 14 bases between. The CDR3 runs to 14 residues. Germline-derived CDR1 and CDR2 are MDHEN and SYDVKM. This CDR3 reads CASSAGWGLYEQYF. DNA of the CDR3: TGTGCCAGCAGTGCGGGGTGGGGCCTCTACGAGCAGTACTTC.

The table lists this clone with a few counts. This chain links TRBV28 with TRBJ1-4, with a weak D call TRBD1 (5 bases). The CDR3 extends over 13 amino acids. The V end was cut by 5 bases, the J end by 2 bases, with 6 bases between. Germline V gene lookup returns CDR1 MDHEN and CDR2 SYDVKM. CDR3 region: CASSPGTNEKLFF. CDR3 coding DNA: TGTGCCAGCAGTCCAGGGACTAATGAAAAACTGTTTTTT. The complete variable domain, with remaining parts taken from reference TRBV28 and TRBJ1-4, reads DVKVTQSSRYLVKRTGEKVFLECVQDMDHENMFWYRQDPGLGLRLIYFSYDVKMKEKGDIPEGYSVSREKKERFSLILESASTNQTSMYLCASSPGTNEKLFFGSGTQLSVL.

This sequence joins TRBV29-1 and TRBJ1-1; D unclear. The CDR3 has 13 amino acids. Germline CDR1 reads SQVTM; CDR2 reads ANQGSEA. V shed 4 bases and J shed 2 bases, with 11 bases lying between them. CDR3 in amino acids: CSVGAAANTEAFF. The CDR3 bases are TGCAGCGTTGGGGCAGCAGCAAACACTGAAGCTTTCTTT.

V and J are TRBV6-5 and TRBJ2-1; the D is unclear. In germline, CDR1 is MNHEY, CDR2 SVGAGI. Trimming left V 6 bases short and J 2 bases short, with 14 bases between. The CDR3 sequence is 15 residues long. CDR3 sequence: CASSRTGLAYNEQFF. CDR3 nucleotide sequence: TGTGCCAGCAGCCGAACCGGGTTAGCCTACAATGAGCAGTTCTTC.

The chain combines TRBV5-1 with TRBJ2-5; D possibly corresponds to TRBD2 (6 bases). Trimming pared 4 bases from V and 1 base from J, leaving 14 bases between. The CDR3 spans 15 residues. The germline V gene encodes CDR1 SGHRS and CDR2 YFSETQ. Written as DNA, the CDR3 is TGCGCCAGCAGCCCTCAAGCGGGTTCCCAAGAGACCCAGTACTTC. Amino acid sequence: CASSPQAGSQETQYF.

The chain recombines TRBV10-3 with TRBJ2-7, with D possibly being TRBD2 (5 bases). Germline CDR1 reads ENHRY; CDR2 reads SYGVKD. The CDR3 sequence is 14 residues long. V was pared by 1 base and J by 0 bases, with 7 bases between. The CDR3 loop is CAISELRDSYEQYF. The CDR3 DNA sequence: TGTGCCATCAGTGAGTTACGGGACTCCTACGAGCAGTACTTC.

The chain is built from TRBV28 and TRBJ1-2, with D maybe TRBD1 (5 bases). Trimming pared 3 bases from V and 3 bases from J, leaving 8 bases between. CDR1 and CDR2 (germline): MDHEN, SYDVKM. The CDR3 length is 13 residues. The DNA of the CDR3 is TGTGCCAGCAGTTTTGGAGGGGACTATGGCTACACCTTC. Translating gives CASSFGGDYGYTF.

This rearrangement joins TRBV5-6 to TRBJ1-2; no clear D. Germline CDR1 and CDR2: SGHDT and YYEEEE. The CDR3 runs to 13 residues. Trimming stripped 4 bases from V and 1 base from J, with 8 bases between. The CDR3 DNA is TGTGCCAGCAGCGACACAGATAACTATGGCTACACCTTC. This translates into CASSDTDNYGYTF.

The rearrangement joins TRBV28 to TRBJ2-7; 10 nucleotides align to TRBD1. With V trimmed by 5 bases and J by 3 bases, 7 bases remained unmatched. Germline CDR1 MDHEN, CDR2 SYDVKM. The CDR3 sequence is 15 residues long. The CDR3 spells CASSGPGQGRYEQYF. CDR3 DNA sequence: TGTGCCAGCAGTGGGCCGGGACAGGGGCGCTACGAGCAGTACTTC.

The chain joins TRBV19 to TRBJ2-5, with TRBD2 matching over 8 bases. The CDR3 covers 15 residues. Unmatched junction bases numbered 10, after V lost 6 bases and J lost 4 bases. From germline, CDR1 is LNHDA and CDR2 SQIVND (reference sequence). The CDR3 nucleotides are TGTGCCAGTAGCATACCGGGACTAGGAAGAGAGACCCAGTACTTC. Its translation is CASSIPGLGRETQYF.

The chain joins TRBV7-3 to TRBJ2-5; no clear D. Germline V gives CDR1 SGHTA, CDR2 FQGTGA. V lost 1 base and J 5 bases, leaving 11 bases between the germline ends. There are 14 residues in the CDR3. The CDR3 loop reads CASSLSGAGETQYF. The DNA for the CDR3 is TGTGCCAGCAGCTTAAGCGGAGCTGGGGAGACCCAGTACTTC.

CDR3 amino acids: CASSDPALRAQYF. The CDR3 DNA reads as TGCGCCAGCAGTGACCCTGCCTTGCGGGCCCAGTACTTC. This chain connects TRBV10-2 to TRBJ2-5; tentative D call: TRBD2 (5 bases). The V gene lost 3 bases and the J gene lost 9 bases, with 14 bases spanning the gap. Germline V CDR1 and CDR2: WSHSY, SAAADI. The CDR3 contains 13 residues.

This chain uses TRBV28 with TRBJ2-7, with D unclear. Trimming left V 8 bases short and J 8 bases short, with 13 bases between. CDR3 length: 11 residues. Germline values: CDR1 MDHEN, CDR2 SYDVKM. CDR3 amino acids: CASLSPPQQYF. The CDR3 coding sequence is TGTGCCAGCCTATCGCCTCCTCAGCAGTACTTC.

The CDR3 spells CASSQSLSGQANPLEQYF. CDR3 in DNA: TGCGCCAGCAGTCAATCGCTTTCGGGACAGGCAAATCCTCTCGAGCAGTACTTC. The V gene is TRBV23-1, the J gene TRBJ2-7; 8 bases are shared with TRBD1. TRBV23-1 is given ORF status, its function remaining uncertain. The CDR3 sequence is 18 residues long. Trimming took 0 bases from V and 6 from J; bases not matched to a gene: 16.

The chain carries TRBV7-3 and TRBJ2-3, with TRBD1 matching over 9 bases. Trimming cost V 8 bases and J 0 bases; bases outside gene matches: 9. The germline CDR1 and CDR2 sequences are SGHTA and FQGTGA. CDR3 length equals 16 residues. CDR3 in DNA: TGTGCCAGCGGACGACAGGGGGGCACTAGCACAGATACGCAGTATTTT. This gives the protein CASGRQGGTSTDTQYF.

The J gene is TRBJ2-2, the V gene TRBV6-1; 9 bases are shared with TRBD1. This CDR3 spans 14 amino acids. Losses at the gene ends were 9 bases for V and 5 bases for J; bases not matched to a gene: 7. Germline V gene lookup returns CDR1 MNHNS and CDR2 SASEGT. The CDR3, as DNA: TGTGCCAGTATCGGGACAGGGCTAACCGGGGAGCTGTTTTTT. This translates into CASIGTGLTGELFF.

This clone was seen only once. The chain joins TRBV2 to TRBJ1-5; possible D gene TRBD1, 5 bases. This CDR3 region has 18 residues. CDR1 and CDR2 (germline): SNHLY, FYNNEI. V lost 0 bases and J 4 bases, leaving 19 bases between the germline ends. CDR3 protein: CASSEAGWGQKINQPQHF. For the CDR3, the DNA is TGTGCCAGCAGTGAAGCGGGTTGGGGCCAGAAAATTAATCAGCCCCAGCATTTT. The complete variable domain, with remaining parts taken from reference TRBV2 and TRBJ1-5, reads EPEVTQTPSHQVTQMGQEVILRCVPISNHLYFYWYRQILGQKVEFLVSFYNNEISEKSEIFDDQFSVERPDGSNFTLKIRSTKLEDSAMYFCASSEAGWGQKINQPQHFGDGTRLSIL.

This clone was picked up one time. The gene calls are TRBV7-3 and TRBJ2-1, with 10 bases fitting TRBD2. The germline gives CDR1 SGHTA, CDR2 FQGTGA. The length of the CDR3 is 15 residues. J was trimmed by 6 bases and V by 3 bases; bases with no gene match: 5. The CDR3 sequence: CASSFQRGGRNEQFF. CDR3 bases: TGTGCCAGCAGCTTCCAGCGGGGGGGCCGCAATGAGCAGTTCTTC.

This clone was seen a few times. This may be a read error, as it is one base from a much larger clone. The chain is built from TRBV30 and TRBJ1-5; TRBD1 might be the D (6 bases). This CDR3 is built from 13 residues. Germline-derived CDR1 and CDR2 are GTSNPN and SVGIG (reference sequence). V was pared by 1 base and J by 3 bases, with 7 bases between. This CDR3 is CAWSGTVNQPQHF. In DNA, the CDR3 is TGTGCCTGGAGTGGGACAGTCAATCAGCCCCAGCATTTT. The variable domain in full, completed from reference TRBV30 and TRBJ1-5, reads SQTIHQWPATLVQPVGSPLSLECTVEGTSNPNLYWYRQAAGRGLQLLFYSVGIGQISSEVPQNLSASRPQDRQFILSSKKLLLSDSGFYLCAWSGTVNQPQHFGDGTRLSIL.

The chain recombines TRBV6-5 with TRBJ2-7; 7 nucleotides align to TRBD1. J was trimmed by 3 bases and V by 6 bases; bases with no gene match: 8. Germline lookup yields CDR1 MNHEY and CDR2 SVGAGI. The CDR3 consists of 14 residues. Written as DNA, the CDR3 is TGTGCCAGCAGCCGGGGACAGAACTTCTACGAGCAGTACTTC. This encodes CASSRGQNFYEQYF.

The V call is TRBV21-1, the J call TRBJ1-2; the D call in the table, TRBD1, was not verified against the DNA. TRBV21-1 is deemed a pseudogene. The CDR3 has 19 residues. CDR3 in DNA: TGTGCCAGCAGCAAACGGCAGGGGGCGGTAGGAAATCCTAACTATGGCTACACCTTC. It is translated as CASSKRQGAVGNPNYGYTF.

There are a few counts of this clone. The J gene is TRBJ1-2, the V gene TRBV5-1, with TRBD1 matching over 7 bases. V lost 2 bases, J lost 9 bases, and 16 bases stayed unmatched. The CDR3 consists of 16 residues. The germline V gene encodes CDR1 SGHRS and CDR2 YFSETQ. The CDR3 DNA reads TGCGCCAGCAGCTTAATCCCTCGTGGGACAGAGAGTCGCTACACCTTC. Amino acid sequence: CASSLIPRGTESRYTF.

The V gene is TRBV28, the J gene TRBJ1-2; D not certain. The CDR3 runs 14 residues. Germline-derived CDR1 and CDR2 are MDHEN and SYDVKM. The germline V and J ends were trimmed by 5 bases and 1 base, with 11 bases remaining between them. Here the CDR3 reads CASSPPEVNYGYTF. The CDR3 DNA reads as TGTGCCAGCAGTCCGCCCGAGGTTAACTATGGCTACACCTTC.

This clone was seen just once. V is TRBV18 and J is TRBJ2-5; D gene ambiguous. Germline CDR1 KGHSH, CDR2 LQKENI. V was pared by 5 bases and J by 4 bases, with 5 bases between. There are 11 residues in the CDR3. CDR3 residues: CASSSVETQYF. The CDR3 DNA follows: TGTGCCAGCTCATCCGTAGAGACCCAGTACTTC.

The chain carries TRBV5-6 and TRBJ1-4; possibly TRBD1 for D (5 bases). The CDR3 is made up of 15 amino acids. Between the trimmed V and J ends, which lost 0 bases and 4 bases, there was a span of 10 bases. Germline assignment: CDR1 SGHDT and CDR2 YYEEEE. The CDR3 DNA is TGTGCCAGCAGCTTGGGGGTAGGGGTTAATGAAAAACTGTTTTTT. Translation gives CASSLGVGVNEKLFF.

This chain uses TRBV6-5 with TRBJ1-1, with D possibly matching TRBD1 (6 bases). The V gene lost 6 bases and the J gene lost 6 bases, with 11 bases spanning the gap. The germline CDR1 and CDR2 sequences are MNHEY and SVGAGI. The CDR3 totals 12 residues. CDR3 in DNA: TGTGCCAGCAGCAGGGACATTTCTGAAGCTTTCTTT. Translation gives CASSRDISEAFF.

The V call is TRBV5-1, the J call TRBJ1-2, with D tentatively TRBD1 (6 bases). The CDR3 is 15 residues long. The germline V gene encodes CDR1 SGHRS and CDR2 YFSETQ. Trimming removed 0 bases from V and 7 bases from J, with 16 bases in between. The CDR3 DNA reads as TGCGCCAGCAGCTTGGAGGGGGTACGGTCGTCTGGCTACACCTTC. This translates into CASSLEGVRSSGYTF.